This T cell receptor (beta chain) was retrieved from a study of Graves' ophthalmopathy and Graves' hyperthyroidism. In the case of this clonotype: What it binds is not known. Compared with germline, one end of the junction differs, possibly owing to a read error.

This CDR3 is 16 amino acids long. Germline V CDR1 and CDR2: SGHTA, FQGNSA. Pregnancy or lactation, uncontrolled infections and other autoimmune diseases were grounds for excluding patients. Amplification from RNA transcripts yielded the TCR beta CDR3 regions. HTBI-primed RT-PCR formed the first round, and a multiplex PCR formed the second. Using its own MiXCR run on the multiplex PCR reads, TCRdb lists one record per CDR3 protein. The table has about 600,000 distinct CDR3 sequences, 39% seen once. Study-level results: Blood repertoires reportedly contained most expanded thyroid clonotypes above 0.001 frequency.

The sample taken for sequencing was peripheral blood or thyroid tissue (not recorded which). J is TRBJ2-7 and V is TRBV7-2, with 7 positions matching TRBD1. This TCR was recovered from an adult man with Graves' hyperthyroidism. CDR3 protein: CASRLDRDRRSYELYF. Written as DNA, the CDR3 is TGTGCCAGCAGGCTCGACAGGGACCGGCGCAGCTACGAGCTGTACTTC.